This T cell receptor beta chain was recorded in a study of tumor-infiltrating lymphocytes in primary liver carcinoma. Study overall: Sample counts of productive TCRbeta reads spanned roughly 3.65 to 7.13 million; these counts were similar across tissue types.

Co-extraction of RNA and DNA was performed on 20-30 mg of unsorted bulk tissue. The input was approximately 500 ng total RNA; TCR beta cDNA was made from it with a constant-region primer. A slightly modified ARM-PCR protocol with three nested multiplex PCR rounds produced these TCR beta libraries. The opening two PCR rounds, around 10 cycles each, paired TRBV1-TRBV30 forward primers with a C-beta reverse primer. In TCRdb, the multiplex PCR reads were re-called with MiXCR into one record per CDR3 protein. The repertoire holds just under 95,000 distinct CDR3 sequences, with approximately 68% as singletons. The germline CDR1 and CDR2 sequences are MDHEN and SYDVKM. Deletions cut 6 bases from V and 7 bases from J, with 18 bases between. The CDR3 length is 14 residues.

The sample was tumor-adjacent normal liver tissue. The receptor's source is a man in his forties with primary liver carcinoma and hepatitis B virus infection. The chain carries TRBV28 and TRBJ2-5; possibly TRBD1 for D (6 bases). Written as DNA, the CDR3 is TGTGCCAGCAGAGCTCTACAGGGCCCCGGGACCCAGTACTTC. Residues: CASRALQGPGTQYF. The whole variable domain, filled in from reference TRBV28 and TRBJ2-5, reads DVKVTQSSRYLVKRTGEKVFLECVQDMDHENMFWYRQDPGLGLRLIYFSYDVKMKEKGDIPEGYSVSREKKERFSLILESASTNQTSMYLCASRALQGPGTQYFGPGTRLLVL.